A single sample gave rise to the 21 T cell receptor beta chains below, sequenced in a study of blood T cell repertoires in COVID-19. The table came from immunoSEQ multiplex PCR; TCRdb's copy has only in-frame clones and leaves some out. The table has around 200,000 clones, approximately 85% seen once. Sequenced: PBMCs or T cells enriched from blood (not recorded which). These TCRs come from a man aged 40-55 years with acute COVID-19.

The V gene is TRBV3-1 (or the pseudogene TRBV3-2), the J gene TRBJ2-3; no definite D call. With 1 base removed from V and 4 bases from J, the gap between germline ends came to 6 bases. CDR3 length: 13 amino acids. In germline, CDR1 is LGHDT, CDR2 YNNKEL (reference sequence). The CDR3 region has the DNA TGTGCCAGCAGCCAAGGGGCCCCAGATACGCAGTATTTT. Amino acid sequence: CASSQGAPDTQYF.

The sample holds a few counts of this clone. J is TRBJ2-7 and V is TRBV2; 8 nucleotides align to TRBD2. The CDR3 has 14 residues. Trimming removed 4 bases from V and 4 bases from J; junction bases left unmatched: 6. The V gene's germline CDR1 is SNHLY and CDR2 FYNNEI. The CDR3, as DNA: TGTGCCAGCAGTGTTGGAGCGGGAGAGTACGAGCAGTACTTC. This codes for CASSVGAGEYEQYF.

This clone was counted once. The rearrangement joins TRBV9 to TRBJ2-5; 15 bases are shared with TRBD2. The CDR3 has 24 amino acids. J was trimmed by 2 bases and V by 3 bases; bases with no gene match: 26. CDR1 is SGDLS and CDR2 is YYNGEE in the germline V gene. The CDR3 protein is CASSDRRRGVPGLAGGRVQETQYF. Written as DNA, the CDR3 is TGTGCCAGCAGCGATCGTAGGCGGGGGGTCCCGGGACTAGCGGGAGGACGGGTACAAGAGACCCAGTACTTC.

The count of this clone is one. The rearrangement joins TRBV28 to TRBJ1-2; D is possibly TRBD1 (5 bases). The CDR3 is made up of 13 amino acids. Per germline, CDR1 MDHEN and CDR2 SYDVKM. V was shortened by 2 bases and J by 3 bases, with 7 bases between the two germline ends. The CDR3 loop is CASSLAGDYGYTF. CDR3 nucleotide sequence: TGTGCCAGCAGTTTAGCGGGGGACTATGGCTACACCTTC.

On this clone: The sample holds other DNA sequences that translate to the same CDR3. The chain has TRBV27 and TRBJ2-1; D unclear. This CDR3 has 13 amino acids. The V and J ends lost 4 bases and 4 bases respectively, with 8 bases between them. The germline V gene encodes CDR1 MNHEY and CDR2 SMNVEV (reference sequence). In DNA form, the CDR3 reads TGTGCCAGCAGTTCGACTGGTTACAATGAGCAGTTCTTC. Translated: CASSSTGYNEQFF.

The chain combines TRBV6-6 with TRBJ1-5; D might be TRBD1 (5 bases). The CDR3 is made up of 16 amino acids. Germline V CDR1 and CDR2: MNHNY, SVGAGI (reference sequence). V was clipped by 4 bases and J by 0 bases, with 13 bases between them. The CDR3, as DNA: TGTGCCAGCAGTTCTCTAGCGGGGGGTAGCAATCAGCCCCAGCATTTT. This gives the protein CASSSLAGGSNQPQHF.

CDR3 loop: CASSVEVRPGNEQFF. The DNA for the CDR3 is TGTGCCAGCAGCGTAGAAGTCCGACCGGGCAATGAGCAGTTCTTC. The chain uses TRBV9 and TRBJ2-1; D not resolved. Trimming cost V 0 bases and J 6 bases, with 13 bases left between them. Germline loops: CDR1 SGDLS, CDR2 YYNGEE. The length of the CDR3 is 15 residues.

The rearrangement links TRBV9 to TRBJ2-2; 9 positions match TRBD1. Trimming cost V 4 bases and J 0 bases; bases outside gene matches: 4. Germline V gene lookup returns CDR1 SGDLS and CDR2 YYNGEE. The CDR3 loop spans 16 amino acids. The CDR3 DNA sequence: TGTGCCAGCAGCTTCCGGGACAGGGCGAACACCGGGGAGCTGTTTTTT. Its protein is CASSFRDRANTGELFF.

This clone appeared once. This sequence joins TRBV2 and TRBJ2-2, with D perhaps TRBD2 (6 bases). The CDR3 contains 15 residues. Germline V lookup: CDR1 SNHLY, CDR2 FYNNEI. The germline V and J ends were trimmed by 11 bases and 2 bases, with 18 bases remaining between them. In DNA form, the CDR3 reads TGTGCCGGGGCCCAACTAGGACTAAACACCGGGGAGCTGTTTTTT. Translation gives CAGAQLGLNTGELFF.

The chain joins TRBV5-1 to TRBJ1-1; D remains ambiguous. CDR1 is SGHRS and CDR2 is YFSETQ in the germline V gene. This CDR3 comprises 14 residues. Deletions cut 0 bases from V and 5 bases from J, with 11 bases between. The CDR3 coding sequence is TGCGCCAGCAGCTTGGGGGGAGTAGGTACTGAAGCTTTCTTT. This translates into CASSLGGVGTEAFF.

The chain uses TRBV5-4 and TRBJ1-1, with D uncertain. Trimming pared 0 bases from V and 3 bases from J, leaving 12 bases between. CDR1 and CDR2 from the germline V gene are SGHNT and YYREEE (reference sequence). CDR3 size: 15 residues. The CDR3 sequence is CASSLGNRLDTEAFF. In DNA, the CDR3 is TGTGCCAGCAGCTTGGGTAATCGCTTAGACACTGAAGCTTTCTTT. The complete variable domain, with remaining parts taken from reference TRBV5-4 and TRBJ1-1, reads ETGVTQSPTHLIKTRGQQVTLRCSSQSGHNTVSWYQQALGQGPQFIFQYYREEENGRGNFPPRFSGLQFPNYSSELNVNALELDDSALYLCASSLGNRLDTEAFFGQGTRLTVV.

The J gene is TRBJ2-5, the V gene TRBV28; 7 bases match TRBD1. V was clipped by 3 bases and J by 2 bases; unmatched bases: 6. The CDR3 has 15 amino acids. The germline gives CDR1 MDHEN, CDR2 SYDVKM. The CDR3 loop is CASSFMDRRQETQYF. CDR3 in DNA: TGTGCCAGCAGTTTCATGGACAGGCGACAAGAGACCCAGTACTTC.

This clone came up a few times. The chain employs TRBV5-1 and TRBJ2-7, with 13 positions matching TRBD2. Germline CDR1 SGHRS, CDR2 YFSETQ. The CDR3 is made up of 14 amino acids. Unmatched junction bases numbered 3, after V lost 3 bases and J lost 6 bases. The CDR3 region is CASSSGLAGSEQYF. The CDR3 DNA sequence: TGCGCCAGCAGCTCGGGACTAGCGGGATCCGAGCAGTACTTC.

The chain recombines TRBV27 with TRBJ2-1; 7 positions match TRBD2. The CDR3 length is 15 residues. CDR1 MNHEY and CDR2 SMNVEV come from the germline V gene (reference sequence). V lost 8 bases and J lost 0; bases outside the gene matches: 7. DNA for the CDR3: TGTGCCAGCTCGATTGGACTAGTCTCCTACAATGAGCAGTTCTTC. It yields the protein CASSIGLVSYNEQFF.

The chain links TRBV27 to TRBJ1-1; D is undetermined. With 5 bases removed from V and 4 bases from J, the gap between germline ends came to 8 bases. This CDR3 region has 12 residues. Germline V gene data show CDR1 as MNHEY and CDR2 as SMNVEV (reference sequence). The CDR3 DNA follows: TGTGCCAGCAGTGAGGGTAGCACTGAAGCTTTCTTT. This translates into CASSEGSTEAFF.

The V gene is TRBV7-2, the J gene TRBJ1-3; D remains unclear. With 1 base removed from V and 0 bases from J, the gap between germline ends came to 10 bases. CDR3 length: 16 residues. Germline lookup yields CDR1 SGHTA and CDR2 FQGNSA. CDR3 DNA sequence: TGTGCCAGCAGCTTAGTTCGGTCGAGCTCTGGAAACACCATATATTTT. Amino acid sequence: CASSLVRSSSGNTIYF.

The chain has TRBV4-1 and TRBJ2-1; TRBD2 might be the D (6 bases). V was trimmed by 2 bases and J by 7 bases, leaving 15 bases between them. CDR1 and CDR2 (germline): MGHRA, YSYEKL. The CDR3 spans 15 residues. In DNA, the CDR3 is TGCGCCAGCAGCCAAAAGGAGCTAGCGAAAAATGAGCAGTTCTTC. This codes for CASSQKELAKNEQFF.

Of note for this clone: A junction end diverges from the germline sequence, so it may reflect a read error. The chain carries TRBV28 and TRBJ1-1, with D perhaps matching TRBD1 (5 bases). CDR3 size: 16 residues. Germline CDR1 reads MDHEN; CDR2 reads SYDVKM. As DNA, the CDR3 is TGTGCCAGCAGCCCCGACAATCCACAGGTATCTCCGTCGGAGCTCTTT. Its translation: CASSPDNPQVSPSELF.

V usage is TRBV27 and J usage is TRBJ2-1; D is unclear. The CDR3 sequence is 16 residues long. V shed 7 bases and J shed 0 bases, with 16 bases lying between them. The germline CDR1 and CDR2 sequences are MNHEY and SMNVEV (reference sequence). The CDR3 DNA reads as TGTGCCAGCAATCCCCGGGTCGGCAGCTCCTACAATGAGCAGTTCTTC. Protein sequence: CASNPRVGSSYNEQFF.

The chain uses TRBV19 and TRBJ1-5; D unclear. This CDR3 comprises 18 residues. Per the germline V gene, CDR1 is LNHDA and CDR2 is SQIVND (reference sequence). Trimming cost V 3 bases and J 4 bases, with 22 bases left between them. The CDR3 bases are TGTGCCAGTAGTATGGATGCAGGCCGTCTGTTTGGGAATCAGCCCCAGCATTTT. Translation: CASSMDAGRLFGNQPQHF.

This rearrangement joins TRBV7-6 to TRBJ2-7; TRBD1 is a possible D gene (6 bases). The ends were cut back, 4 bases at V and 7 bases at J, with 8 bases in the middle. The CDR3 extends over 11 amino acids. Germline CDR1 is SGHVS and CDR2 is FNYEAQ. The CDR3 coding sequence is TGTGCCAGCAGCTCAGGGGAGGAGCAGTACTTC. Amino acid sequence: CASSSGEEQYF.